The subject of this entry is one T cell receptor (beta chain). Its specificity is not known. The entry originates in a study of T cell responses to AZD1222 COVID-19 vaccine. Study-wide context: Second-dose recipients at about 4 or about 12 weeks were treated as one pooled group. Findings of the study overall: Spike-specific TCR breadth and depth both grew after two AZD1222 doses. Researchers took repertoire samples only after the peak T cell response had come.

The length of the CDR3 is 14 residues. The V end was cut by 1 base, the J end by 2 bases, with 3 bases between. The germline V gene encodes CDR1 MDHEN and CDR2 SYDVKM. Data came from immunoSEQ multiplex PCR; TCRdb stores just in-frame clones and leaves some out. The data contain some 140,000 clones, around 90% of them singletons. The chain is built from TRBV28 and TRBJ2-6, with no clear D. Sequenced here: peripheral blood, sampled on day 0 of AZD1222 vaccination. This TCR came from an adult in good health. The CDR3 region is CASSLFAGANVLTF. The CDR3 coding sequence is TGTGCCAGCAGTTTATTTGCTGGGGCCAACGTCCTGACTTTC. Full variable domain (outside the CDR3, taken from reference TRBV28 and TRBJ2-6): DVKVTQSSRYLVKRTGEKVFLECVQDMDHENMFWYRQDPGLGLRLIYFSYDVKMKEKGDIPEGYSVSREKKERFSLILESASTNQTSMYLCASSLFAGANVLTFGAGSRLTVL.